The entry that follows covers one TCR beta chain sequence. As yet, its antigen is unknown. The record originates from a study of cytomegalovirus exposure and HLA in healthy donors. Study outcomes and limitations: Under in vitro conditions, a few CMV-associated chains were confirmed as specific for CMV antigens.

Researchers ran the PCR with 60 Vbeta and 13 Jbeta primers. Authors' processing steps: Later reanalysis found around 80 million unique TCR beta chains, about 11 million of them shared. Assay used: immunoSEQ multiplex PCR; TCRdb lists only in-frame clones, some missing. V, J and clone size derive from that table, while D and trimming were established from the DNA sequence. The profile shows roughly 110,000 clones, under 85% of them singletons. Trimming removed 4 bases from V and 8 bases from J; junction bases left unmatched: 14. Germline V gene lookup returns CDR1 SGHTS and CDR2 YDEGEE. The CDR3 contains 15 residues.

The source of this sequence is a male donor in good health and CMV-seronegative. The sample comprised PBMCs. This chain connects TRBV5-8 to TRBJ2-5; TRBD1 agrees at 7 bases. The CDR3, as DNA: TGTGCCAGCAGCCTGCCCTCGGGACAGCGTACCACCCAGTACTTC. It encodes CASSLPSGQRTTQYF.